The 27 T cell receptor beta chains listed next were all sequenced from one sample in a study of control samples from healthy donors and cancer patients. TCRdb keeps only in-frame clones here, not all; method: immunoSEQ multiplex PCR. Of roughly 120,000 clones listed, around 90% were seen once; the top ten hold around 40%. Sequencing used blood. All receptors derive from a man aged 45-65 years in good health.

The J gene is TRBJ1-1, the V gene TRBV6-2 or TRBV6-3, with D hard to call. The V and J ends lost 5 bases and 4 bases respectively, with 11 bases between them. CDR3 length: 13 residues. Germline CDR1 and CDR2: MNHEY and SVGEGT. CDR3 DNA: TGTGCCAGCAGTCCCGGCGGGGTCACTGAAGCTTTCTTT. Protein: CASSPGGVTEAFF.

The chain combines TRBV5-1 with TRBJ2-5, with D perhaps being TRBD1 or TRBD2 (5 bases each). Germline lookup yields CDR1 SGHRS and CDR2 YFSETQ. The V end lost 0 bases, the J end lost 4 bases, and 13 bases lay between the germline ends. CDR3 length: 15 amino acids. In DNA form, the CDR3 reads TGCGCCAGCAGCTTGGCCGGGGCGGCGGGAGAGACCCAGTACTTC. Translating gives CASSLAGAAGETQYF.

The gene calls are TRBV7-9 and TRBJ1-1; weak D call: TRBD1 (6 bases). The V gene lost 3 bases and the J gene lost 3 bases, with 11 bases spanning the gap. Germline V gene sequence: CDR1 SEHNR, CDR2 FQNEAQ (reference sequence). CDR3 length equals 14 residues. The CDR3 spells CASSFTGRHTEAFF. The DNA for the CDR3 is TGTGCCAGCAGCTTTACAGGGAGACACACTGAAGCTTTCTTT.

CDR3 sequence (DNA): TGTGCCAGTAGTACAGTGAGGGAACAGCCCCAGCATTTT. This translates into CASSTVREQPQHF. The V and J genes are TRBV19 and TRBJ1-5; D not certain. The CDR3 contains 13 residues. CDR1 is LNHDA, CDR2 SQIVND, per germline (reference sequence). V was clipped by 4 bases and J by 7 bases, with 11 bases between them. Filled out from reference TRBV19 and TRBJ1-5, the complete variable domain reads DGGITQSPKYLFRKEGQNVTLSCEQNLNHDAMYWYRQDPGQGLRLIYYSQIVNDFQKGDIAEGYSVSREKKESFPLTVTSAQKNPTAFYLCASSTVREQPQHFGDGTRLSIL.

This chain uses TRBV6-4 with TRBJ1-5, with unresolved D. V was cut by 3 bases and J by 5 bases, with 8 bases left in between. Germline V gene lookup returns CDR1 MRHNA and CDR2 SNTAGT. This CDR3 has 13 residues. The CDR3 protein is CASSESAYQPQHF. The CDR3 nucleotides are TGTGCCAGCAGTGAAAGTGCGTATCAGCCCCAGCATTTT.

This clone was counted once. The chain links TRBV7-8 to TRBJ1-2; a possible D gene is TRBD1 (6 bases). V lost 1 base and J 4 bases, leaving 7 bases between the germline ends. This CDR3 spans 13 amino acids. The germline gives CDR1 SGHVS, CDR2 FQNEAQ. The CDR3 DNA is TGTGCCAGCAGCTTAGTGGGGGCCTATGGCTACACCTTC. This sequence encodes CASSLVGAYGYTF.

This rearrangement joins TRBV19 to TRBJ1-2; D gene unclear. Germline V gene sequence: CDR1 LNHDA, CDR2 SQIVND (reference sequence). V lost 5 bases and J lost 8, with 18 bases in between. The CDR3 has 14 residues. The CDR3 DNA reads TGTGCCAGTAGTTCCCCCTGGGGAGAGGAAGGCTACACCTTC. Its protein is CASSSPWGEEGYTF.

The V gene is TRBV4-2, the J gene TRBJ1-1; 8 bases fit TRBD1. This CDR3 spans 15 amino acids. V lost 4 bases to trimming and J lost 1 base; unmatched junction nucleotides: 5. Germline V gene lookup returns CDR1 LGHNA and CDR2 YNFKEQ. This chain's CDR3 is CASSPETGANTEAFF. The CDR3, as DNA: TGTGCCAGCAGCCCAGAGACAGGGGCGAACACTGAAGCTTTCTTT.

V usage is TRBV3-1 (or the pseudogene TRBV3-2) and J usage is TRBJ1-1, with a possible D match to TRBD1 (5 bases). Trimming stripped 1 base from V and 6 bases from J, with 12 bases between. Germline V gene sequence: CDR1 LGHDT, CDR2 YNNKEL (reference sequence). The CDR3 has 14 residues. The chain's CDR3 is CASSQARGLAEAFF. The CDR3 DNA sequence: TGTGCCAGCAGCCAAGCTAGGGGTTTGGCTGAAGCTTTCTTT.

The chain recombines TRBV27 with TRBJ2-7; 12 nucleotides agree with TRBD1. The germline V gene has CDR1 MNHEY and CDR2 SMNVEV (reference sequence). The CDR3 sequence is 15 residues long. V gave up 7 bases and J gave up 6 bases; unmatched junction bases: 10. CDR3 loop: CASNRGQGAQSEQYF. As DNA, the CDR3 is TGTGCCAGCAATCGGGGACAGGGGGCGCAAAGCGAGCAGTACTTC.

The V and J genes are TRBV4-3 and TRBJ1-2; D gene unclear. Germline loops: CDR1 LGHNA, CDR2 YSLEER. Trimming removed 1 base from V and 4 bases from J, with 10 bases in between. The CDR3 sequence is 14 residues long. This chain's CDR3 is CASSQGPGLYGYTF. CDR3 DNA: TGCGCCAGCAGCCAAGGGCCGGGCCTCTATGGCTACACCTTC.

The chain has TRBV27 and TRBJ2-7, with 9 bases that match TRBD2. There are 14 residues in the CDR3. Germline CDR1 and CDR2: MNHEY and SMNVEV (reference sequence). J gave up 7 bases and V 5 bases, and 9 bases lay outside the gene matches. The CDR3 DNA reads as TGTGCCAGCAGTGGGACGGGACTAGCTAGGGAGCAGTACTTC. Encoded protein: CASSGTGLAREQYF.

The chain joins TRBV19 to TRBJ2-1; the D is unclear. This CDR3 spans 14 amino acids. Germline CDR1 reads LNHDA; CDR2 reads SQIVND (reference sequence). Trimming took off 9 bases at V and 0 bases at J, with 12 bases between the two ends. This CDR3 is CASTISPSYNEQFF. The DNA for the CDR3 is TGTGCCAGCACCATAAGTCCCTCCTACAATGAGCAGTTCTTC.

Details on this clone: Other DNA sequences of this sample code for an identical CDR3. The chain combines TRBV5-1 with TRBJ2-3, with no clear D. V dropped 0 bases and J dropped 0 bases, with 5 bases sitting between them. Germline V CDR1 and CDR2: SGHRS, YFSETQ. This CDR3 region has 14 residues. CDR3 coding DNA: TGCGCCAGCAGCTTGGAAGGGAGCACAGATACGCAGTATTTT. Translation: CASSLEGSTDTQYF.

V gene TRBV28 combines with J gene TRBJ2-1, with TRBD2 identical over 11 bases. Unmatched junction bases numbered 7, after V lost 6 bases and J lost 3 bases. The CDR3 is 16 residues long. CDR1 and CDR2 from the germline V gene are MDHEN and SYDVKM. CDR3 residues: CASRGSGGDHYNEQFF. CDR3 DNA sequence: TGTGCCAGCAGGGGTAGCGGGGGGGATCACTACAATGAGCAGTTCTTC.

Concerning this clone itself: A read error may produce the germline difference seen at one junction end. The J gene is TRBJ1-2, the V gene TRBV5-4; D remains unclear. Per the germline V gene, CDR1 is SGHNT and CDR2 is YYREEE (reference sequence). This CDR3 region has 12 residues. DNA for the CDR3: TGTGCCAGCAGCTTGGCCTGGGCAGCTTTCAGCTTC. It specifies CASSLAWAAFSF.

The chain recombines TRBV13 with TRBJ2-5; 9 nucleotides match TRBD1. Per germline, CDR1 PRHDT and CDR2 FYEKMQ (reference sequence). This CDR3 is 13 amino acids long. V lost 4 bases to trimming and J lost 4 bases; unmatched junction nucleotides: 1. CDR3 sequence: CASSSDRGETQYF. CDR3 bases: TGTGCCAGCAGCTCGGACAGGGGAGAGACCCAGTACTTC. Filled out from reference TRBV13 and TRBJ2-5, the complete variable domain reads AAGVIQSPRHLIKEKRETATLKCYPIPRHDTVYWYQQGPGQDPQFLISFYEKMQSDKGSIPDRFSAQQFSDYHSELNMSSLELGDSALYFCASSSDRGETQYFGPGTRLLVL.

The chain recombines TRBV18 with TRBJ1-4, with TRBD1 matching over 7 bases. Germline V gene lookup returns CDR1 KGHSH and CDR2 LQKENI. The V gene end was trimmed by 2 bases and the J gene end by 3 bases; junction bases not matched to a gene: 3. The length of the CDR3 is 15 residues. CDR3 in DNA: TGTGCCAGCTCACCAAGACAGGGATCTAATGAAAAACTGTTTTTT. Its translation: CASSPRQGSNEKLFF.

CDR3 loop: CASSLGFQETQYF. CDR3 nucleotide sequence: TGTGCCAGCAGCTTAGGATTCCAAGAGACCCAGTACTTC. This sequence joins TRBV7-6 and TRBJ2-5; unclear D gene. The CDR3 has 13 residues. V lost 1 base to trimming and J lost 1 base, with 4 bases between them. From germline, CDR1 is SGHVS and CDR2 FNYEAQ.

The chain uses TRBV6-1 and TRBJ1-2, with 7 positions matching TRBD1. Germline assignment: CDR1 MNHNS and CDR2 SASEGT. The V segment lost 3 bases and the J segment 8 bases; nucleotides outside the gene matches: 6. This CDR3 has 13 amino acids. The CDR3 DNA sequence: TGTGCCAGCAGTGAGGGACAGACTTTAGGCTACACCTTC. This codes for CASSEGQTLGYTF.

The chain links TRBV7-8 to TRBJ2-5, with no clear D. The CDR3 is made up of 14 amino acids. Germline loops: CDR1 SGHVS, CDR2 FQNEAQ. V shed 7 bases and J shed 4 bases, with 16 bases lying between them. The CDR3 reads CASNPPLPGETQYF. CDR3 DNA: TGTGCCAGCAACCCGCCGCTACCAGGAGAGACCCAGTACTTC. Together with reference TRBV7-8 and TRBJ2-5, the CDR3 gives the full variable domain: GAGVSQSPRYKVAKRGQDVALRCDPISGHVSLFWYQQALGQGPEFLTYFQNEAQLDKSGLPSDRFFAERPEGSVSTLKIQRTQQEDSAVYLCASNPPLPGETQYFGPGTRLLVL.

This clone has a single count. This chain connects TRBV29-1 to TRBJ2-3; tentative D call: TRBD2 (6 bases). The CDR3 length is 14 residues. V lost 1 base to trimming and J lost 4 bases, with 12 bases between them. Germline CDR1 SQVTM, CDR2 ANQGSEA. Written as DNA, the CDR3 is TGCAGCGTTGAAGGGCGGGAAGGGGCAGATACGCAGTATTTT. Translating gives CSVEGREGADTQYF.

This clone was observed once. V usage is TRBV5-1 and J usage is TRBJ1-1, with 8 bases that match TRBD1. Germline assignment: CDR1 SGHRS and CDR2 YFSETQ. This CDR3 is built from 14 residues. The ends lost 4 bases at V and 3 bases at J; junction bases unmatched: 5. The CDR3 DNA is TGCGCCAGCAGCACCGGGACAGGCGACACTGAAGCTTTCTTT. It specifies CASSTGTGDTEAFF.

The chain is built from TRBV6-2 or TRBV6-3 and TRBJ2-7, with D perhaps assigned TRBD1 or TRBD2 (5 bases each). This CDR3 spans 14 amino acids. V shed 4 bases and J shed 2 bases, with 12 bases lying between them. Per germline, CDR1 MNHEY and CDR2 SVGEGT. The CDR3 bases are TGTGCCAGCAGTTCGGGACCGCTGACCTACGAGCAGTACTTC. Translated: CASSSGPLTYEQYF.

V gene TRBV5-8 combines with J gene TRBJ2-2, with 8 bases that match TRBD1. Germline V gene data show CDR1 as SGHTS and CDR2 as YDEGEE. CDR3 length equals 16 residues. Unmatched junction bases numbered 6, after V lost 3 bases and J lost 2 bases. The CDR3 is CASSYDRGVNTGELFF. DNA for the CDR3: TGTGCCAGCAGCTACGACAGGGGCGTTAACACCGGGGAGCTGTTTTTT.

The chain carries TRBV19 and TRBJ2-6, with TRBD1 matching over 11 bases. V was clipped by 8 bases and J by 0 bases; unmatched bases: 18. CDR1 is LNHDA, CDR2 SQIVND, per germline (reference sequence). The CDR3 runs 21 residues. Here the CDR3 reads CASYPGQGATGSFSGANVLTF. CDR3 DNA sequence: TGTGCCAGTTATCCCGGACAGGGGGCTACAGGTAGTTTCTCTGGGGCCAACGTCCTGACTTTC.

V is TRBV4-1 and J is TRBJ1-6; TRBD1 matches 7 bases. CDR1 and CDR2 (germline): MGHRA, YSYEKL. Germline trimming cut 2 bases from V and 6 bases from J; bases unmatched to any gene: 7. The CDR3 has 16 amino acids. For the CDR3, the DNA is TGCGCCAGCAGCCAACAAATGGCAGGGGGTAATTCACCCCTCCACTTT. Translation: CASSQQMAGGNSPLHF.